The 17 T cell receptor beta chains below all came from one sample that was sequenced in a study of OX40 agonist ivuxolimab in advanced cancers. Clones were sequenced by immunoSEQ multiplex PCR, and TCRdb holds only the in-frame ones, with some missing. The repertoire has tens of thousands of clones, about nine tenths of them found once; the top ten carry about 0.75%. Sequencing used CD4+ or CD8+ T cells sorted from blood, obtained in a trial of the OX40 agonist ivuxolimab. Receptors originate from an adult with an advanced solid tumor such as melanoma, head and neck, liver or kidney cancer.

V is TRBV30 and J is TRBJ1-5, with TRBD1 matching over 8 bases. J lost 3 bases, V lost 4 bases, and 11 bases had no gene match. The germline V gene encodes CDR1 GTSNPN and CDR2 SVGIG (reference sequence). The CDR3 consists of 16 residues. CDR3 bases: TGTGCCTGGACCCCGGGCAGGGGGCTGTTCAATCAGCCCCAGCATTTT. Translating gives CAWTPGRGLFNQPQHF.

CDR3 nucleotides: TGTGCCAGCAGCCAAGCCAGTGTGAAGGCAGGGGCTAACTATGGCTACACCTTC. Protein: CASSQASVKAGANYGYTF. The chain uses TRBV4-2 and TRBJ1-2, with D maybe TRBD1 (6 bases). CDR3 length equals 18 residues. V dropped 1 base and J dropped 0 bases, with 18 bases sitting between them. Germline V lookup: CDR1 LGHNA, CDR2 YNFKEQ.

This clone has only a few counts. The V gene is TRBV9, the J gene TRBJ1-5; TRBD1 might be the D (6 bases). V gave up 4 bases and J gave up 1 base, with 15 bases separating them. Germline-derived CDR1 and CDR2 are SGDLS and YYNGEE. This CDR3 has 16 amino acids. In DNA, the CDR3 is TGTGCCAGCAGCCCCGGGGCAGGGGCGAGCAATCAGCCCCAGCATTTT. This codes for CASSPGAGASNQPQHF.

The chain joins TRBV6-1 to TRBJ2-7; tentatively, D is TRBD1 (6 bases). The germline CDR1 and CDR2 sequences are MNHNS and SASEGT. V lost 7 bases and J 3 bases, leaving 19 bases between the germline ends. The length of the CDR3 is 15 residues. The CDR3 DNA reads as TGTGCCAGCACGAACAGGGTAAGAGGGTTCTACGAGCAGTACTTC. Translated, it gives CASTNRVRGFYEQYF.

The V call is TRBV14, the J call TRBJ1-3; perhaps TRBD1 as D (5 bases). The CDR3 has 15 residues. The ends were cut back, 1 base at V and 2 bases at J, with 9 bases in the middle. CDR1 and CDR2 (germline): SGHDN, FVKESK. CDR3 bases: TGTGCCAGCAGCCAAGGGAGGGGCACTGGAAACACCATATATTTT. Protein product: CASSQGRGTGNTIYF. The whole variable domain, filled in from reference TRBV14 and TRBJ1-3, reads EAGVTQFPSHSVIEKGQTVTLRCDPISGHDNLYWYRRVMGKEIKFLLHFVKESKQDESGMPNNRFLAERTGGTYSTLKVQPAELEDSGVYFCASSQGRGTGNTIYFGEGSWLTVV.

The chain joins TRBV5-6 to TRBJ1-2; D gene unclear. In germline, CDR1 is SGHDT, CDR2 YYEEEE. V was trimmed by 2 bases and J by 7 bases, leaving 12 bases between them. The CDR3 has 13 amino acids. The CDR3 nucleotides read TGTGCCAGCAGCTTTAGCTTCCAAAGTGGCTACACCTTC. Encoded protein: CASSFSFQSGYTF.

This chain connects TRBV28 to TRBJ2-1, with 11 bases aligning to TRBD2. After removal of 4 bases from V and 1 base from J, the junction contained 15 bases not matched to a gene. The CDR3 is made up of 20 amino acids. Germline lookup yields CDR1 MDHEN and CDR2 SYDVKM. The CDR3 is CASSSRSRGIAGGSYNEQFF. The CDR3 DNA sequence: TGTGCCAGCAGTTCCCGATCCCGAGGCATAGCGGGAGGGTCCTACAATGAGCAGTTCTTC.

The chain couples TRBV7-9 to TRBJ2-2; TRBD1 matches at 7 bases. The CDR3 totals 15 residues. CDR1 and CDR2 (germline): SEHNR, FQNEAQ (reference sequence). V dropped 5 bases and J dropped 4; count of bases not matched to a gene: 7. CDR3 bases: TGTGCCAGCAGCCTTTACAGGGGCGGCACCGGGGAGCTGTTTTTT. Its translation: CASSLYRGGTGELFF.

The rearrangement uses TRBV7-8 and TRBJ1-2; no firm D call. V was pared by 5 bases and J by 8 bases, with 15 bases between. Per the germline V gene, CDR1 is SGHVS and CDR2 is FQNEAQ. The CDR3 is 13 amino acids. Here the CDR3 reads CASSMSRVLGYTF. DNA for the CDR3: TGTGCCAGCAGCATGAGTCGGGTATTGGGCTACACCTTC.

V gene TRBV7-2 combines with J gene TRBJ2-7; TRBD2 matches 11 bases. Germline assignment: CDR1 SGHTA and CDR2 FQGNSA. V was pared by 6 bases and J by 1 base, with 2 bases of the junction left unmatched. The CDR3 runs 14 residues. The CDR3 nucleotides are TGTGCCAGCAGGAGGACTAGCGGGTCCTACGAGCAGTACTTC. It encodes CASRRTSGSYEQYF.

The J gene is TRBJ2-7, the V gene TRBV12-2; TRBD2 reflects the table's D call only, with no check against the DNA. TRBV12-2 is given as a pseudogene. This CDR3 has 14 residues. CDR3 residues: CASSPGTIDTEQYF. Here the CDR3 DNA reads TGTGCCAGCAGCCCCGGGACTATCGACACCGAGCAGTACTTC.

The chain joins TRBV21-1 to TRBJ1-4; no DNA check was done on the table's D call, TRBD1. TRBV21-1 is a known pseudogene. This CDR3 comprises 12 residues. CDR3 coding DNA: TGTGCCAGCAGCAAAGGGACAGAAAAACTGTTTTTT. Amino acids: CASSKGTEKLFF.

J is TRBJ1-5 and V is TRBV6-5; unclear D gene. The CDR3 length is 15 residues. Trimming removed 6 bases from V and 1 base from J, with 13 bases in between. Per the germline V gene, CDR1 is MNHEY and CDR2 is SVGAGI. This CDR3 is CASRPPGSSNQPQHF. CDR3 sequence (DNA): TGTGCCAGCAGACCCCCGGGCTCGAGCAATCAGCCCCAGCATTTT.

The chain joins TRBV7-2 to TRBJ2-3; D not certain. This CDR3 has 15 amino acids. CDR1 is SGHTA and CDR2 is FQGNSA in the germline V gene. The V and J ends lost 3 bases and 5 bases respectively, with 15 bases between them. The CDR3 DNA reads TGTGCCAGCAGCTTTAATGGTCGACCGTTAGATACGCAGTATTTT. Its translation: CASSFNGRPLDTQYF.

The chain recombines TRBV5-6 with TRBJ1-2; D is uncertain. The V gene's germline CDR1 is SGHDT and CDR2 YYEEEE. CDR3 length equals 13 residues. The V end lost 1 base, the J end lost 6 bases, and 10 bases lay between the germline ends. CDR3 amino acids: CASSLRALDGYTF. CDR3 bases: TGTGCCAGCAGCTTGCGAGCATTGGATGGCTACACCTTC.

This clone was seen a few times. This chain links TRBV5-1 with TRBJ2-7, with D perhaps matching TRBD1 (6 bases). This CDR3 is 14 amino acids long. Germline CDR1 and CDR2: SGHRS and YFSETQ. V shed 0 bases and J shed 5 bases, with 12 bases lying between them. CDR3 protein: CASSLEQGFNEQYF. DNA of the CDR3: TGCGCCAGCAGCTTGGAACAGGGTTTCAACGAGCAGTACTTC.

The chain employs TRBV10-2 and TRBJ2-3, with TRBD2 matching over 9 bases. This CDR3 has 19 amino acids. Germline V gene data show CDR1 as WSHSY and CDR2 as SAAADI. V trimming: 4 bases; J trimming: 0 bases; junction bases outside the gene matches: 14. CDR3 amino acids: CASSAPTSGVTTSTDTQYF. CDR3 in DNA: TGCGCCAGCAGTGCCCCGACTAGCGGAGTAACGACTAGCACAGATACGCAGTATTTT.